The present entry profiles one T cell receptor (beta chain) with its context. Its antigen remains unknown. This CDR3 comprises 15 residues. After removal of 2 bases from V and 8 bases from J, the junction contained 7 bases not matched to a gene. Germline CDR1 MGHRA, CDR2 YSYEKL. This specimen belongs to a study of cytomegalovirus exposure and HLA in healthy donors. Overall study: Earlier, 110 million or so unique TCR beta sequences were recovered from some 200 million T cells by an analysis. Study results and limitations: For most subjects, TCR beta sequences were reported to predict HLA-A and HLA-B alleles with accuracy.

The PCR made use of 60 Vbeta and 13 Jbeta primers. Repertoires were generated with immunoSEQ multiplex PCR, while TCRdb's copy carries only in-frame clones and drops some. The data contain over 60,000 clones, roughly two thirds of them singletons. The rearrangement joins TRBV4-1 to TRBJ1-4; 8 nucleotides line up with TRBD1. Sequencing was done on a sample of PBMCs. This sequence originates from a male donor in good health and CMV-seropositive. CDR3 sequence reads: CASSQSIQGVEKLFF. CDR3 DNA sequence: TGCGCCAGCAGCCAAAGCATACAGGGGGTAGAAAAACTGTTTTTT.